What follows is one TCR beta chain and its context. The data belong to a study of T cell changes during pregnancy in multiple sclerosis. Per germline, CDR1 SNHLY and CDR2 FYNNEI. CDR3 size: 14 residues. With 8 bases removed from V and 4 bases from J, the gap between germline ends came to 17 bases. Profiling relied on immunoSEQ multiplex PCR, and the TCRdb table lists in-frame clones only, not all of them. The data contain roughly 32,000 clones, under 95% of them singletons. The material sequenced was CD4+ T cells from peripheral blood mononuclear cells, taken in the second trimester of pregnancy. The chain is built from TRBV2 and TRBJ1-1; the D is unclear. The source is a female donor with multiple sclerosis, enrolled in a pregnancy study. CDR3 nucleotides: TGTGCCAGCTTTCCAGGCCCTACCCGCACTGAAGCTTTCTTT. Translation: CASFPGPTRTEAFF.